This T cell receptor (beta chain) was obtained from a study of tumor-infiltrating lymphocytes in primary liver carcinoma. The CDR3 loop spans 15 amino acids. The junction had 5 bases not matched to a gene; V was cut back by 4 bases and J by 6 bases. CDR1 is SGHRS and CDR2 is YFSETQ in the germline V gene. Unsorted bulk tissue of about 20-32 mg yielded co-extracted RNA and DNA. This clonotype was observed a few times. The template, roughly 0.45 ug total RNA, yielded TCR beta cDNA made with a constant-region primer. Each TCR beta library was derived from three nested multiplex PCR rounds that employed slightly modified ARM-PCR. The study ran its first two PCR rounds for roughly 11 cycles each, using TRBV1-TRBV30 forward primers and a C-beta reverse primer. TCRdb fed the multiplex PCR reads into MiXCR, producing one record per CDR3 protein. The data contain roughly 120,000 distinct CDR3 sequences, under 65% of them singletons.

Sequenced sample: liver tumor tissue from sampling region 3. Subset here: tumor region T3, left-lateral pole. The clonotype comes from an older woman with primary liver carcinoma and hepatitis B virus infection. The J gene is TRBJ1-6, the V gene TRBV5-1, with 9 bases lining up with TRBD1. CDR3 loop: CASSDRDRVNSPLHF. CDR3 DNA: TGCGCCAGCAGCGACCGGGACAGGGTTAATTCACCCCTCCACTTT.